The 32 T cell receptor beta chains presented below share a single source sample, sequenced in a study of PD-1 blockade in classical Hodgkin lymphoma. The protocol was immunoSEQ multiplex PCR, while the TCRdb copy is restricted to in-frame clones and leaves out a portion. The data contain 38,000 or so clones, approximately 69% of them singletons. Each of the patients experienced relapse following autologous stem cell transplantation, and their brentuximab vedotin exposure differed. Sequencing was performed on peripheral blood mononuclear cells (PBMCs), taken before the second cycle of nivolumab. All receptors come from a human donor with classical Hodgkin lymphoma.

The J gene is TRBJ1-1, the V gene TRBV4-2, with TRBD1 matching 7 bases. Germline trimming cut 3 bases from V and 1 base from J; bases unmatched to any gene: 8. The CDR3 spans 16 residues. CDR1 and CDR2 from the germline V gene are LGHNA and YNFKEQ. In nucleotides, the CDR3 is TGTGCCAGCAGCCAGAGACAGGGAGCCGCGAACACTGAAGCTTTCTTT. It translates to CASSQRQGAANTEAFF.

The chain uses TRBV4-2 and TRBJ2-7; D gene ambiguous. The CDR3 consists of 15 residues. CDR1 LGHNA and CDR2 YNFKEQ come from the germline V gene. The germline V and J ends were trimmed by 0 bases and 0 bases, with 9 bases remaining between them. The DNA of the CDR3 is TGTGCCAGCAGCCAAGATTCTGGGAACTCCTACGAGCAGTACTTC. Residues: CASSQDSGNSYEQYF.

V usage is TRBV14 and J usage is TRBJ2-7; D unclear. Looked up from germline, CDR1 is SGHDN and CDR2 is FVKESK. Trimming left V 0 bases short and J 1 base short, with 10 bases between. The CDR3 is made up of 15 amino acids. CDR3 amino acids: CASSQDWAESYEQYF. The CDR3 DNA sequence: TGTGCCAGCAGCCAAGATTGGGCGGAATCCTACGAGCAGTACTTC.

This chain uses TRBV9 with TRBJ2-3; TRBD2 matches at 11 bases. With 0 bases clipped from V and 2 bases from J, the junction kept 8 bases outside the gene matches. The CDR3 is 18 amino acids. CDR1 is SGDLS, CDR2 YYNGEE, per germline. CDR3 region: CASSVGLAGGPHTDTQYF. Written as DNA, the CDR3 is TGTGCCAGCAGCGTAGGTCTAGCGGGGGGCCCGCACACAGATACGCAGTATTTT.

The chain carries TRBV11-1 and TRBJ2-2; TRBD2 matches at 7 bases. The J segment lost 2 bases and the V segment lost 5 bases, leaving 11 bases of the junction unmatched. The CDR3 extends over 17 amino acids. Germline CDR1 and CDR2: SGHAT and FQDESV (reference sequence). For the CDR3, the DNA is TGTGCCAGCAGCCCCGGACGGTGGGACTATAACACCGGGGAGCTGTTTTTT. Translation: CASSPGRWDYNTGELFF.

This clone was recorded once. The rearrangement links TRBV10-3 to TRBJ2-3; no definite D call. This CDR3 has 13 residues. Germline V gene data show CDR1 as ENHRY and CDR2 as SYGVKD. The V gene lost 6 bases and the J gene lost 6 bases, with 13 bases spanning the gap. The DNA of the CDR3 is TGTGCCATCAGCTTTTATCGATCCGATACGCAGTATTTT. Translated: CAISFYRSDTQYF.

This chain connects TRBV9 to TRBJ1-3; unclear D gene. This CDR3 has 13 residues. Germline V gene lookup returns CDR1 SGDLS and CDR2 YYNGEE. Between the trimmed V and J ends, which lost 0 bases and 4 bases, there was a span of 5 bases. Written as DNA, the CDR3 is TGTGCCAGCAGCGTAGCATCAGGAAACACCATATATTTT. Translation gives CASSVASGNTIYF. The full variable domain, completed using reference TRBV9 and TRBJ1-3, is DSGVTQTPKHLITATGQRVTLRCSPRSGDLSVYWYQQSLDQGLQFLIQYYNGEERAKGNILERFSAQQFPDLHSELNLSSLELGDSALYFCASSVASGNTIYFGEGSWLTVV.

J is TRBJ2-5 and V is TRBV27; a possible D gene is TRBD1 (5 bases). The CDR3 is 13 residues long. Germline CDR1 MNHEY, CDR2 SMNVEV (reference sequence). V was pared by 2 bases and J by 5 bases, with 9 bases between. Here the CDR3 DNA reads TGTGCCAGCAGTTTAAGGGGTCGCGAGACCCAGTACTTC. Protein: CASSLRGRETQYF.

The CDR3 spells CASRRQINQPQHF. CDR3 DNA sequence: TGTGCCAGCCGCAGACAAATCAATCAGCCCCAGCATTTT. The V and J genes are TRBV2 and TRBJ1-5; D unclear. Germline V gives CDR1 SNHLY, CDR2 FYNNEI. The CDR3 runs 13 residues. V was clipped by 8 bases and J by 3 bases, with 11 bases between them.

The chain links TRBV5-1 to TRBJ1-1; a weak D match, TRBD1 (5 bases). The CDR3 length is 15 residues. V shed 4 bases and J shed 2 bases, with 15 bases lying between them. Germline V gives CDR1 SGHRS, CDR2 YFSETQ. The CDR3 reads CASSPTGRINTEAFF. The CDR3 DNA follows: TGCGCCAGCAGCCCCACGGGACGGATAAACACTGAAGCTTTCTTT.

The chain joins TRBV10-3 to TRBJ1-3; D is unresolved. Trimming left V 7 bases short and J 0 bases short, with 7 bases between. Germline V CDR1 and CDR2: ENHRY, SYGVKD. CDR3 length: 13 residues. DNA of the CDR3: TGTGCCATCACGCCTGTCTCTGGAAACACCATATATTTT. The encoded protein is CAITPVSGNTIYF.

The chain uses TRBV6-1 and TRBJ1-5; the match to TRBD1 covers 8 bases. Germline CDR1 is MNHNS and CDR2 is SASEGT. This CDR3 is 15 amino acids long. The V segment lost 6 bases and the J segment 3 bases; nucleotides outside the gene matches: 7. The chain's CDR3 is CASSGQGPSNQPQHF. In DNA form, the CDR3 reads TGTGCCAGCAGCGGACAGGGTCCCTCCAATCAGCCCCAGCATTTT.

This chain uses TRBV19 with TRBJ1-1; D call uncertain. From germline, CDR1 is LNHDA and CDR2 SQIVND (reference sequence). There are 14 residues in the CDR3. Trimming pared 0 bases from V and 5 bases from J, leaving 10 bases between. This CDR3 is CASSIDLGETEAFF. The CDR3, as DNA: TGTGCCAGTAGTATAGATCTTGGGGAGACTGAAGCTTTCTTT. The whole variable domain, filled in from reference TRBV19 and TRBJ1-1, reads DGGITQSPKYLFRKEGQNVTLSCEQNLNHDAMYWYRQDPGQGLRLIYYSQIVNDFQKGDIAEGYSVSREKKESFPLTVTSAQKNPTAFYLCASSIDLGETEAFFGQGTRLTVV.

For this clone: This may come from a read error, since a much larger clone is one base off. The same CDR3 arises from other DNA sequences in this sample as well. J is TRBJ2-7 and V is TRBV19, with 9 positions matching TRBD2. Germline CDR1 reads LNHDA; CDR2 reads SQIVND (reference sequence). J gave up 3 bases and V 5 bases, and 11 bases lay outside the gene matches. The CDR3 spans 16 residues. The CDR3 loop reads CASSSLGTSLDYEQYF. CDR3 coding DNA: TGTGCCAGTAGTTCCTTGGGGACTAGCCTCGACTACGAGCAGTACTTC.

This clone was detected only a few times. This chain joins TRBV4-2 and TRBJ1-3; D may be TRBD1 (6 bases). Germline CDR1 LGHNA, CDR2 YNFKEQ. The CDR3 consists of 17 residues. V shed 5 bases and J shed 0 bases, with 17 bases lying between them. The CDR3 sequence is CASSDSPGESSGNTIYF. For the CDR3, the DNA is TGTGCCAGCAGCGATAGTCCAGGGGAGAGCTCTGGAAACACCATATATTTT.

This chain uses TRBV9 with TRBJ1-5; no clear D gene. Per germline, CDR1 SGDLS and CDR2 YYNGEE. The CDR3 runs to 13 residues. Trimming left V 0 bases short and J 5 bases short, with 6 bases between. This CDR3 is CASSVASDQPQHF. CDR3 DNA sequence: TGTGCCAGCAGCGTAGCTAGTGATCAGCCCCAGCATTTT.

This rearrangement joins TRBV29-1 to TRBJ1-1; possible D gene TRBD1, 6 bases. The V gene lost 4 bases and the J gene lost 11 bases, with 20 bases spanning the gap. The CDR3 is made up of 13 amino acids. Germline CDR1 reads SQVTM; CDR2 reads ANQGSEA. DNA of the CDR3: TGCAGCGTTGCCCCCCCACCGGGGGCTAGGGCTTTCTTT. Translated, it gives CSVAPPPGARAFF.

The chain carries TRBV7-2 and TRBJ2-7; the D is unclear. Trimming removed 5 bases from V and 0 bases from J, with 11 bases in between. CDR1 is SGHTA, CDR2 FQGNSA, per germline. The CDR3 has 14 residues. The CDR3 region is CASSRPTGSYEQYF. The CDR3 DNA follows: TGTGCCAGCAGCCGCCCGACGGGCTCCTACGAGCAGTACTTC. Together with reference TRBV7-2 and TRBJ2-7, the CDR3 gives the full variable domain: GAGVSQSPSNKVTEKGKDVELRCDPISGHTALYWYRQSLGQGLEFLIYFQGNSAPDKSGLPSDRFSAERTGGSVSTLTIQRTQQEDSAVYLCASSRPTGSYEQYFGPGTRLTVT.

V gene TRBV27 combines with J gene TRBJ2-7; 9 nucleotides match TRBD1. The CDR3 totals 15 residues. J was trimmed by 4 bases and V by 2 bases; bases with no gene match: 6. Germline V lookup: CDR1 MNHEY, CDR2 SMNVEV (reference sequence). CDR3 residues: CASSLITGGFYEQYF. In DNA, the CDR3 is TGTGCCAGCAGTTTAATTACAGGGGGCTTTTACGAGCAGTACTTC.

Only a few counts were recorded for this clone. The chain is built from TRBV10-3 and TRBJ2-7, with D possibly being TRBD1 (6 bases). V lost 0 bases and J 2 bases, leaving 14 bases between the germline ends. Germline V gene data show CDR1 as ENHRY and CDR2 as SYGVKD. The CDR3 totals 16 residues. CDR3 in DNA: TGTGCCATCAGTGAGTCGGTTGAACACAGGGCCTACGAGCAGTACTTC. It translates to CAISESVEHRAYEQYF.

The chain combines TRBV27 with TRBJ2-7; no clear D. The CDR3 spans 14 residues. The V and J ends lost 5 bases and 0 bases respectively, with 11 bases between them. Germline V gives CDR1 MNHEY, CDR2 SMNVEV (reference sequence). This CDR3 is CASSPRQLSYEQYF. Here the CDR3 DNA reads TGTGCCAGCAGTCCGCGTCAGCTCTCCTACGAGCAGTACTTC.

The rearrangement links TRBV18 to TRBJ2-3; TRBD1 might be the D (6 bases). The germline V gene has CDR1 KGHSH and CDR2 LQKENI. This CDR3 has 13 residues. Trimming removed 4 bases at V and 7 bases at J, with 12 bases between. In DNA form, the CDR3 reads TGTGCCAGCTCACAGACCGACAGGCATACGCAGTATTTT. It yields the protein CASSQTDRHTQYF.

Within the sample, this clone is medium-sized. CDR3 DNA: TGTGCCAGCATCGCAGGATCAGTTCAGTATGGCTACACCTTC. This sequence encodes CASIAGSVQYGYTF. The chain links TRBV6-6 to TRBJ1-2; D unresolved. This CDR3 has 14 amino acids. Germline CDR1 reads MNHNY; CDR2 reads SVGAGI (reference sequence). The V end lost 7 bases, the J end lost 5 bases, and 17 bases lay between the germline ends.

The chain has TRBV6-1 and TRBJ2-1; D unresolved. Deletions cut 5 bases from V and 4 bases from J, with 3 bases between. CDR1 is MNHNS and CDR2 is SASEGT in the germline V gene. This CDR3 is built from 11 residues. The CDR3 region is CASSTYNEQFF. In DNA form, the CDR3 reads TGTGCCAGCAGTACTTACAATGAGCAGTTCTTC.

The rearrangement uses TRBV2 and TRBJ1-4; weak D call: TRBD1 (6 bases). This CDR3 is built from 15 residues. Trimming pared 9 bases from V and 7 bases from J, leaving 21 bases between. CDR1 SNHLY and CDR2 FYNNEI come from the germline V gene. The CDR3 region has the DNA TGTGCCAGTTCAATCGAACAGGGTGGCAGTGAAAAACTGTTTTTT. It translates to CASSIEQGGSEKLFF.

There are a few counts of this clone. The chain recombines TRBV7-8 with TRBJ1-5; 8 bases are a match to TRBD1. Trimming removed 5 bases from V and 3 bases from J; junction bases left unmatched: 9. The CDR3 runs to 16 residues. CDR1 is SGHVS and CDR2 is FQNEAQ in the germline V gene. The CDR3 DNA follows: TGTGCCAGCAGCCTACGGGACAGGCGATCCAATCAGCCCCAGCATTTT. Translating it yields CASSLRDRRSNQPQHF.

V and J are TRBV7-9 and TRBJ2-7, with TRBD1 as a possible D gene (6 bases). The CDR3 is made up of 14 amino acids. Germline V gives CDR1 SEHNR, CDR2 FQNEAQ (reference sequence). Trimming removed 3 bases from V and 4 bases from J, with 13 bases in between. For the CDR3, the DNA is TGTGCCAGCAGCTTCGGGACAAGTGGGTACGAGCAGTACTTC. Its translation: CASSFGTSGYEQYF.

V usage is TRBV9 and J usage is TRBJ2-1; D is unclear. V lost 1 base and J 2 bases, leaving 10 bases between the germline ends. The germline CDR1 and CDR2 sequences are SGDLS and YYNGEE. The CDR3 extends over 15 amino acids. The CDR3 is CASSVSPSPYNEQFF. CDR3 DNA: TGTGCCAGCAGCGTATCGCCCTCACCCTACAATGAGCAGTTCTTC.

V and J are TRBV5-1 and TRBJ2-5; TRBD2 might be the D (6 bases). From germline, CDR1 is SGHRS and CDR2 YFSETQ. The V end lost 0 bases, the J end lost 4 bases, and 13 bases lay between the germline ends. The length of the CDR3 is 15 residues. CDR3 nucleotides: TGCGCCAGCAGCTTGGGGGGGACTCTACGAGAGACCCAGTACTTC. Amino acid sequence: CASSLGGTLRETQYF.

The rearrangement uses TRBV15 and TRBJ2-5; the D is unclear. Trimming pared 0 bases from V and 2 bases from J, leaving 10 bases between. The CDR3 spans 15 residues. Germline V lookup: CDR1 LNHNV, CDR2 YYDKDF (reference sequence). CDR3 region: CATSRDGRSQETQYF. The CDR3 bases are TGTGCCACCAGCAGAGATGGTCGTTCACAAGAGACCCAGTACTTC.

The rearrangement links TRBV25-1 to TRBJ1-6, with TRBD1 identical over 7 bases. CDR1 MGHDK and CDR2 SYGVNS come from the germline V gene. This CDR3 is built from 14 residues. V was clipped by 3 bases and J by 12 bases; unmatched bases: 8. CDR3 DNA sequence: TGTGCCAGCAGTGAGAGGGGGCTCGGGGTACCCCTCCACTTT. Amino acid sequence: CASSERGLGVPLHF.

V is TRBV2 and J is TRBJ2-7, with 10 bases fitting TRBD1. Germline lookup yields CDR1 SNHLY and CDR2 FYNNEI. J lost 0 bases, V lost 6 bases, and 8 bases had no gene match. The CDR3 consists of 16 residues. The CDR3 sequence is CASRGYRTGGSYEQYF. The CDR3 region has the DNA TGTGCCAGCAGGGGGTACCGGACAGGGGGCTCCTACGAGCAGTACTTC. Looking up the rest from reference TRBV2 and TRBJ2-7 gives the full variable domain: EPEVTQTPSHQVTQMGQEVILRCVPISNHLYFYWYRQILGQKVEFLVSFYNNEISEKSEIFDDQFSVERPDGSNFTLKIRSTKLEDSAMYFCASRGYRTGGSYEQYFGPGTRLTVT.